These T cell receptor beta chains were read from a single sample in a study of blood T cell repertoires in COVID-19. Sequencing was performed with immunoSEQ multiplex PCR; in TCRdb, only in-frame clones are kept and a portion is missing. The profile shows over 35,000 clones, approximately 87% of them singletons. Sequencing was done on a sample of peripheral blood. The receptors derive from a man between 35 and 55 years old with COVID-19, enrolled during active disease. CDR3s include the opening cysteine and the closing phenylalanine or tryptophan. Each record gives: D gene, J gene, V gene, clone size, CDR3 DNA, CDR3 protein. The D gene is left open where the match is weak. Some rows mark clone size as missing; the rest say once, few, many or name a class of expanded clone.

TRBD1,TRBJ2-3,TRBV4-2,.,TGTGCCAGCAGCCAGGGACAGGGGGCTGGAGATACGCAGTATTTT,CASSQGQGAGDTQYF
TRBD1,TRBJ1-2,TRBV4-1,.,TGCGCCAGCAGCCAAGTTACCGGGACAGATGGCTACACCTTC,CASSQVTGTDGYTF
.,TRBJ1-2,TRBV13,once,TGTGCCAGCAGCAGCCAAGGGGGACGTGGCTACACCTTC,CASSSQGGRGYTF
TRBD1,TRBJ1-3,TRBV2,.,TGTGCCAGCAGCTTAATGGGACAGGCCGCTGGAAACACCATATATTTT,CASSLMGQAAGNTIYF
.,TRBJ1-6,TRBV6-6,.,TGTGCCAGCAGTTACTCGAGGTCAAGTTCACCCCTCCACTTT,CASSYSRSSSPLHF
TRBD2,TRBJ2-1,TRBV25-1,.,TGTGCCAGCAGTGTGGCACTAGCGGGGGACAATGAGCAGTTCTTC,CASSVALAGDNEQFF
.,TRBJ2-3,TRBV5-1,.,TGCGCCAGCAGCTTTCTTAGCGGACTTAGCACAGATACGCAGTATTTT,CASSFLSGLSTDTQYF
TRBD1,TRBJ1-6,TRBV5-1,.,TGCGCCAGCAGCTTGACTGGGACAGGGGACGGTTCACCCCTCCACTTT,CASSLTGTGDGSPLHF
TRBD2,TRBJ2-1,TRBV3-1/TRBV3-2,.,TGTGCCAGCAGCCAAGAGCGGGGGACCTACAATGAGCAGTTCTTC,CASSQERGTYNEQFF
TRBD1,TRBJ1-2,TRBV27,.,TGTGCCAGCAGCCAAGACAGGGCTGGAGGCTACACCTTC,CASSQDRAGGYTF